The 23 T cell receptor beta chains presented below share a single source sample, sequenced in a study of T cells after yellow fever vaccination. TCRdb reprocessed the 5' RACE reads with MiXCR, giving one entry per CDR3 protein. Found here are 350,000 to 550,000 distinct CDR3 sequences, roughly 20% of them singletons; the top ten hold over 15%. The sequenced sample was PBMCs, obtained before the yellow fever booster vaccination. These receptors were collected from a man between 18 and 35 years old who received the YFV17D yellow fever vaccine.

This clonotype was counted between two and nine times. CDR3: CASSSLKAGTDTQYF. The CDR3 DNA reads as TGTGCCAGCAGCTCCCTAAAAGCGGGCACAGATACGCAGTATTTT. The rearrangement uses TRBV7-9 and TRBJ2-3; D is perhaps TRBD2 (5 bases). Per germline, CDR1 SEHNR and CDR2 FQNEAQ (reference sequence). The CDR3 totals 15 residues. V gave up 4 bases and J gave up 1 base, with 12 bases separating them.

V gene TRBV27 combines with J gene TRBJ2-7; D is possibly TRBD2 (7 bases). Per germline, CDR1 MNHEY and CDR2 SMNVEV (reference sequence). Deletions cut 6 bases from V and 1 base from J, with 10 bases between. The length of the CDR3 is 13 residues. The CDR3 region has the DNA TGTGCCAGCAGGAAGGGGGGGTCCTACGAGCAGTACTTC. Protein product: CASRKGGSYEQYF.

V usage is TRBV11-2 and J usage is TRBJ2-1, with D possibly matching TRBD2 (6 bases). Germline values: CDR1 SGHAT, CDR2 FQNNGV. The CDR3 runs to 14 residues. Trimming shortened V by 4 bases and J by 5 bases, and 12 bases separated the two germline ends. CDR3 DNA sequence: TGTGCCAGCAGCTCAACGCGGGGTAACAATGAGCAGTTCTTC. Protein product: CASSSTRGNNEQFF.

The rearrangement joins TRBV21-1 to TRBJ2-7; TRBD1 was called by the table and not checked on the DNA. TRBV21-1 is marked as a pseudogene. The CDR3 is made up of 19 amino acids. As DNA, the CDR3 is TGTGCCAGCAGCAAAGGATCGGGACCCGCACGCACCCTTTCCTACGAGCAGTACTTC. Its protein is CASSKGSGPARTLSYEQYF.

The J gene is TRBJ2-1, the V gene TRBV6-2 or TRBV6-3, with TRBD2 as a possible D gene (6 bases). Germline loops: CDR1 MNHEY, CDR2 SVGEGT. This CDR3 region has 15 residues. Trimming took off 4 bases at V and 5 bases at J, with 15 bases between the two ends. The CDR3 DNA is TGTGCCAGCAGTTCGTATAGGGACTCAAACAATGAGCAGTTCTTC. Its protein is CASSSYRDSNNEQFF.

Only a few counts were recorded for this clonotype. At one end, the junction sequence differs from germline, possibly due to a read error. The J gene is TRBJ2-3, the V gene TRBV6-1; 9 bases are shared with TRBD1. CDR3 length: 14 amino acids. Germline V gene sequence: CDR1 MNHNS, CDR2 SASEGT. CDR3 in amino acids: CASPGTGHTDTHYF. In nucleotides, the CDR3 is TGTGCCAGCCCGGGGACAGGGCACACAGATACGCATTATTTT.

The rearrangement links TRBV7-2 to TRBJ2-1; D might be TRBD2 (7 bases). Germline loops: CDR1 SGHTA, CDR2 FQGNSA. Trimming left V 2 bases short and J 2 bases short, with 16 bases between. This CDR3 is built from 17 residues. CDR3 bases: TGTGCCAGCAGCTTATTCGAGGCGGGGGACACCTACAATGAGCAGTTCTTC. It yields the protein CASSLFEAGDTYNEQFF. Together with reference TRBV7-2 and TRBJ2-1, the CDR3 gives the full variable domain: GAGVSQSPSNKVTEKGKDVELRCDPISGHTALYWYRQSLGQGLEFLIYFQGNSAPDKSGLPSDRFSAERTGGSVSTLTIQRTQQEDSAVYLCASSLFEAGDTYNEQFFGPGTRLTVL.

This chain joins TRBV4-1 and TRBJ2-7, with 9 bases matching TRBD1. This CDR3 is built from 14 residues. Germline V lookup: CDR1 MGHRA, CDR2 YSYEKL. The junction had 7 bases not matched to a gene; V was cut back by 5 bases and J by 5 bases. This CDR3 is CASSGRDREHEQYF. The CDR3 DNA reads TGCGCCAGCAGCGGCCGGGACAGGGAGCACGAGCAGTACTTC.

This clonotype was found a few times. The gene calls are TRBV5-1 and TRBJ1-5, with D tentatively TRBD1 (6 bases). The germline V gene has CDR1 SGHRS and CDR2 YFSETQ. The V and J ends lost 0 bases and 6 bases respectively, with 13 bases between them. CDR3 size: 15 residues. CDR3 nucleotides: TGCGCCAGCAGCTTGGCATCAGGGGCCAGTCAGCCCCAGCATTTT. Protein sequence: CASSLASGASQPQHF.

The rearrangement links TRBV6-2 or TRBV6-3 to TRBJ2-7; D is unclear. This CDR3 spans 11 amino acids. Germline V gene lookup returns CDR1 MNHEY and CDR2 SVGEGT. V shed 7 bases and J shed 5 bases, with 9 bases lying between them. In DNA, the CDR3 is TGTGCCAGCAAGGAGTCCGACGAGCAGTACTTC. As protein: CASKESDEQYF.

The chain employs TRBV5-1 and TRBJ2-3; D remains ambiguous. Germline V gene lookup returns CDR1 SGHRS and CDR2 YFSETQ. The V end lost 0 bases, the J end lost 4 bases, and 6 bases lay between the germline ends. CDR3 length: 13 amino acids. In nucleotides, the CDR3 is TGCGCCAGCAGCTTGGTGTTAGCAGATACGCAGTATTTT. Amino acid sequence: CASSLVLADTQYF.

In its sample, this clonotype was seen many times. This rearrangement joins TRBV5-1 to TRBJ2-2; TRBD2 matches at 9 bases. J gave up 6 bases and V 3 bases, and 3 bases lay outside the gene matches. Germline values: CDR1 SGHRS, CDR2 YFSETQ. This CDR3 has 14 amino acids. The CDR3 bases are TGCGCCAGCAGCTCGGGACTAGCCTCCGGGGAGCTGTTTTTT. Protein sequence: CASSSGLASGELFF. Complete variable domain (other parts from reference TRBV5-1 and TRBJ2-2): KAGVTQTPRYLIKTRGQQVTLSCSPISGHRSVSWYQQTPGQGLQFLFEYFSETQRNKGNFPGRFSGRQFSNSRSEMNVSTLELGDSALYLCASSSGLASGELFFGEGSRLTVL.

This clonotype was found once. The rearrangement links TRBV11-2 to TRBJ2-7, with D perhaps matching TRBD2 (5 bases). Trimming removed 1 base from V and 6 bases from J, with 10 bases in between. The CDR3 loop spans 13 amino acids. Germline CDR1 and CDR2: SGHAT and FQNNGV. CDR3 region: CASSLVASLEQYF. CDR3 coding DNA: TGTGCCAGCAGCTTAGTAGCGTCCCTCGAGCAGTACTTC.

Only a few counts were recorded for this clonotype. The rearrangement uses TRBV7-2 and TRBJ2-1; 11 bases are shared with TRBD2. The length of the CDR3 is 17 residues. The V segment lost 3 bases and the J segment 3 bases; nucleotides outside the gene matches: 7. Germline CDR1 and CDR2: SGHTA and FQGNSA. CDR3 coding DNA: TGTGCCAGCAGCTTCGTAGCGACTAGCGGGAACTACAATGAGCAGTTCTTC. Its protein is CASSFVATSGNYNEQFF.

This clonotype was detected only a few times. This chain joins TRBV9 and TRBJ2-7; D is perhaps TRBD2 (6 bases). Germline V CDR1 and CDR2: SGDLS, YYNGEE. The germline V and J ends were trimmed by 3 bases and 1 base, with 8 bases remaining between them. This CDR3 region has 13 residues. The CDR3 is CASSDGGSYEQYF. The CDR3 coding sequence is TGTGCCAGCAGCGACGGAGGGTCCTACGAGCAGTACTTC.

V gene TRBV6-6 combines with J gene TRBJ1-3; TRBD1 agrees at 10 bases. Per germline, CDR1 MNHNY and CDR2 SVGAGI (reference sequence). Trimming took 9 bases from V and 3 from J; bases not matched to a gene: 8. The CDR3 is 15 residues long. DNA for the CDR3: TGTGCCAGTGCTCTGACAGGGGGCCTTGGAAACACCATATATTTT. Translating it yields CASALTGGLGNTIYF.

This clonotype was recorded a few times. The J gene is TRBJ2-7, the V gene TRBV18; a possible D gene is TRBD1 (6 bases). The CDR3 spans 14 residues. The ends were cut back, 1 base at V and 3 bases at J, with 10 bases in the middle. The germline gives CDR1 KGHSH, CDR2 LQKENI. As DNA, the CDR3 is TGTGCCAGCTCACCACAGGGGGAACTCTACGAGCAGTACTTC. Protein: CASSPQGELYEQYF.

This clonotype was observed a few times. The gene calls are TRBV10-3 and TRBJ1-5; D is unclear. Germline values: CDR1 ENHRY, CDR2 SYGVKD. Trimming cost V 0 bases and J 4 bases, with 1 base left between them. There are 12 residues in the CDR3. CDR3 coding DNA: TGTGCCATCAGTGAGTCAAATCAGCCCCAGCATTTT. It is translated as CAISESNQPQHF.

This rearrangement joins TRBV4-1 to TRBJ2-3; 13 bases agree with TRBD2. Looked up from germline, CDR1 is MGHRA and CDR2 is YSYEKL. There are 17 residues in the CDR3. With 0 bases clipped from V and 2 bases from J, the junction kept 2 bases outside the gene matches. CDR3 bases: TGCGCCAGCAGCCAAGAGGGACTAGCGGGAACCACAGATACGCAGTATTTT. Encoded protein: CASSQEGLAGTTDTQYF.

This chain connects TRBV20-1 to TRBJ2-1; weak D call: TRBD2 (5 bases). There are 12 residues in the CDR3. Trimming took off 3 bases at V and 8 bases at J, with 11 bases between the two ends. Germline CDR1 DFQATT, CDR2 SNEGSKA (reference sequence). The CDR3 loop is CSARRGYDEQFF. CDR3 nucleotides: TGCAGTGCTAGGCGAGGGTACGATGAGCAGTTCTTC.

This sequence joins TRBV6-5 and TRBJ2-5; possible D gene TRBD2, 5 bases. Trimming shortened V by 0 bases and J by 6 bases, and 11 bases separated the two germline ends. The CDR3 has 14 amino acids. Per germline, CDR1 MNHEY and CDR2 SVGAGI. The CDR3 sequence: CASSYSYGEKTQYF. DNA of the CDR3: TGTGCCAGCAGTTACTCATACGGGGAAAAGACCCAGTACTTC.

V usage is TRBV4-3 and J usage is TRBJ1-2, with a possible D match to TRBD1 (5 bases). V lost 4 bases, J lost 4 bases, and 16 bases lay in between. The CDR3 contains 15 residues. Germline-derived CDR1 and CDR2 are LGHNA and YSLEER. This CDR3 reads CASSRRQPGVYGYTF. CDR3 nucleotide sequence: TGCGCCAGCAGCCGTAGACAGCCCGGGGTCTATGGCTACACCTTC.

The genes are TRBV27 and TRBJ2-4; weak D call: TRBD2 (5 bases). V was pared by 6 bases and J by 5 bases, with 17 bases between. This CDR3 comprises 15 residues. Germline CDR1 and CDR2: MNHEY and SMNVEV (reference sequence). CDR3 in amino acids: CASRDPRDAQNIQYF. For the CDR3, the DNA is TGTGCCAGCAGAGATCCGAGGGATGCCCAAAACATTCAGTACTTC.